These 23 T cell receptor beta chains were all obtained from the same sample, sequenced in a study of T cells in Graves' hyperthyroidism and ophthalmopathy. The source material, RNA transcripts, was used to amplify TCR beta CDR3 regions. A first-round RT-PCR of the TCR CDR3 used the HTBI primer set. MiXCR, applied by TCRdb to the multiplex PCR reads, yields one record per CDR3 protein. The data hold hundreds of thousands of distinct CDR3 sequences, with roughly 37% observed a single time. The sequenced sample consisted of blood. All receptors come from a man younger than 30 with Graves' hyperthyroidism.

The chain employs TRBV20-1 and TRBJ2-5; tentatively, D is TRBD1 or TRBD2 (5 bases each). The CDR3 contains 12 residues. Germline CDR1 is DFQATT and CDR2 is SNEGSKA (reference sequence). V was cut by 3 bases and J by 3 bases, with 8 bases left in between. The CDR3 bases are TGCAGTGCTAGCGGGGCGAAAGAGACCCAGTACTTC. Residues: CSASGAKETQYF.

This clonotype was detected ten times or more. The V gene is TRBV29-1, the J gene TRBJ2-7, with D perhaps matching TRBD2 (6 bases). CDR1 and CDR2 (germline): SQVTM, ANQGSEA. CDR3 length: 14 amino acids. V gave up 0 bases and J gave up 0 bases, with 9 bases separating them. The CDR3 DNA is TGCAGCGTTGAAGAGGAGGGGATCTCCTACGAGCAGTACTTC. This encodes CSVEEEGISYEQYF.

The sample holds a few counts of this clonotype. The V gene is TRBV13, the J gene TRBJ1-6; 10 nucleotides align to TRBD1. The germline CDR1 and CDR2 sequences are PRHDT and FYEKMQ (reference sequence). Losses at the gene ends were 6 bases for V and 7 bases for J; bases not matched to a gene: 6. The CDR3 is 15 residues long. The CDR3 coding sequence is TGTGCCAGCAGAAATGAGGGACAGGGGAATTCACCCCTCCACTTT. This gives the protein CASRNEGQGNSPLHF.

This clonotype occurred a few times. The genes are TRBV20-1 and TRBJ1-5; 9 bases align to TRBD1. V trimming: 4 bases; J trimming: 1 base; junction bases outside the gene matches: 8. Germline CDR1 is DFQATT and CDR2 is SNEGSKA (reference sequence). The CDR3 loop spans 16 amino acids. The CDR3 is CSAILQGARSNQPQHF. For the CDR3, the DNA is TGCAGTGCTATATTACAGGGGGCGAGGAGCAATCAGCCCCAGCATTTT.

The chain links TRBV15 to TRBJ1-1; TRBD1 is a possible D gene (5 bases). Trimming pared 3 bases from V and 5 bases from J, leaving 13 bases between. The CDR3 is made up of 14 amino acids. Per germline, CDR1 LNHNV and CDR2 YYDKDF (reference sequence). The CDR3 spells CATSSLVRGTEAFF. The CDR3 DNA sequence: TGTGCCACCAGCAGCCTTGTAAGGGGTACTGAAGCTTTCTTT.

In its sample, this clonotype was seen many times. V usage is TRBV2 and J usage is TRBJ2-2, with a tentative D call TRBD2 (5 bases). CDR3 length: 16 amino acids. Germline V lookup: CDR1 SNHLY, CDR2 FYNNEI. Trimming pared 0 bases from V and 0 bases from J, leaving 8 bases between. The CDR3 DNA follows: TGTGCCAGCAGTGAAGCGGACTTGTCGAACACCGGGGAGCTGTTTTTT. Translating gives CASSEADLSNTGELFF.

Remarks on this clonotype: A read error is likely, as this CDR3 ends without the conserved phenylalanine or tryptophan. The genes are TRBV7-9 and TRBJ1-1; D is ambiguous. In germline, CDR1 is SEHNR, CDR2 FQNEAQ (reference sequence). This CDR3 contains 13 residues. Trimming stripped 6 bases from V and 0 bases from J, with 8 bases between. CDR3 coding DNA: TGTGCCAGCAGTTCCGGACTGAACACTGAAGCTTTCTGT. The encoded protein is CASSSGLNTEAFC.

Comments on this clonotype: Mismatch with germline at one junction end may stem from a read error. The chain is built from TRBV12-3 or TRBV12-4 and TRBJ2-5; maybe TRBD1 (5 bases). The J call may not be correct, given that the DNA end is closer to TRBJ2-7. This CDR3 comprises 14 residues. CDR3 protein: CASSHLDTSDEQYF. The CDR3 nucleotides read TGTGCCAGCAGTCATTTGGACACCTCCGACGAGCAGTACTTC.

This chain connects TRBV6-5 to TRBJ1-2, with D possibly matching TRBD1 (5 bases). Trimming cost V 2 bases and J 5 bases, with 12 bases left between them. In germline, CDR1 is MNHEY, CDR2 SVGAGI. This CDR3 comprises 14 residues. The CDR3 region has the DNA TGTGCCAGCAGTTACGGCAGGGTAGGGTATGGCTACACCTTC. Its translation is CASSYGRVGYGYTF.

This clonotype was observed many times. The chain uses TRBV29-1 and TRBJ1-6; D gene unclear. Germline CDR1 SQVTM, CDR2 ANQGSEA. The CDR3 is 12 residues long. Trimming shortened V by 3 bases and J by 12 bases, and 12 bases separated the two germline ends. The CDR3 reads CSVDSLTVPLHF. In DNA form, the CDR3 reads TGCAGCGTTGACAGCTTGACGGTACCCCTCCACTTT.

Comment on this clonotype: A much larger clone differs by one base, so this may be a read error. The J gene is TRBJ1-1, the V gene TRBV7-9; 7 nucleotides agree with TRBD1. The CDR3 consists of 13 residues. Germline V CDR1 and CDR2: SEHNR, FQNEAQ (reference sequence). CDR3 in DNA: TGTGCCAGCAGCTTAGGAGGGGGCCCTGAAGCTCTCTTT. It yields the protein CASSLGGGPEALF.

The V and J genes are TRBV10-3 and TRBJ2-7; TRBD2 might be the D (6 bases). The J call could be wrong; TRBJ2-1 is a better fit for the DNA end. In germline, CDR1 is ENHRY, CDR2 SYGVKD. The CDR3 extends over 14 amino acids. The CDR3 loop is CAISESTSYNEQFF. In DNA form, the CDR3 reads TGTGCCATCAGTGAGTCGACTAGCTACAATGAGCAGTTCTTC.

This clonotype was counted at least ten times. The V call is TRBV19, the J call TRBJ2-5; D could derive from TRBD1 or TRBD2 (5 bases each). Germline CDR1 reads LNHDA; CDR2 reads SQIVND (reference sequence). V gave up 8 bases and J gave up 7 bases, with 17 bases separating them. The CDR3 has 13 amino acids. CDR3 coding DNA: TGTGCCAGTTCCGACCGGGACGGCGGGACCCAGTACTTC. Translation: CASSDRDGGTQYF.

This clonotype has ten or more counts. The chain recombines TRBV20-1 with TRBJ1-5; D possibly corresponds to TRBD1 (6 bases). V was shortened by 6 bases and J by 5 bases, with 11 bases between the two germline ends. CDR3 size: 12 residues. The germline gives CDR1 DFQATT, CDR2 SNEGSKA (reference sequence). CDR3 protein: CSANREDQPQHF. The DNA of the CDR3 is TGCAGTGCGAACAGGGAGGATCAGCCCCAGCATTTT.

V is TRBV6-5 and J is TRBJ2-7; either TRBD1 or TRBD2 may supply D (5 bases each). The germline V and J ends were trimmed by 0 bases and 6 bases, with 12 bases remaining between them. Germline V CDR1 and CDR2: MNHEY, SVGAGI. CDR3 length: 14 amino acids. CDR3 protein: CASSYSLGESEQYF. The CDR3 DNA reads as TGTGCCAGCAGTTACTCCTTGGGGGAGAGCGAGCAGTACTTC.

The chain employs TRBV5-4 and TRBJ2-7, with TRBD2 identical over 10 bases. The CDR3 consists of 16 residues. The ends lost 0 bases at V and 3 bases at J; junction bases unmatched: 6. The germline V gene encodes CDR1 SGHNT and CDR2 YYREEE (reference sequence). CDR3 amino acids: CASSLGVGTSDYEQYF. The CDR3 DNA reads as TGTGCCAGCAGCTTGGGAGTCGGGACTAGCGACTACGAGCAGTACTTC.

In this sample, this clonotype turned up many times. V gene TRBV20-1 combines with J gene TRBJ2-5; tentatively, D is TRBD2 (6 bases). Between the trimmed V and J ends, which lost 5 bases and 5 bases, there was a span of 9 bases. The CDR3 contains 11 residues. Germline V gene data show CDR1 as DFQATT and CDR2 as SNEGSKA (reference sequence). The CDR3 spells CSARLVETQYF. The CDR3 coding sequence is TGCAGTGCTCGACTAGTGGAGACCCAGTACTTC.

This clonotype was detected a few times. CDR3 sequence reads: CASSTTELATYEQYF. The CDR3 region has the DNA TGCGCCAGCAGCACCACGGAGTTGGCAACCTACGAGCAGTACTTC. V usage is TRBV5-1 and J usage is TRBJ2-7; D is unclear. Germline lookup yields CDR1 SGHRS and CDR2 YFSETQ. This CDR3 has 15 residues. V lost 4 bases to trimming and J lost 2 bases, with 16 bases between them.

This clonotype was recorded at least ten times. The chain combines TRBV29-1 with TRBJ2-2; D gene ambiguous. V lost 4 bases, J lost 5 bases, and 5 bases lay in between. Germline CDR1 reads SQVTM; CDR2 reads ANQGSEA. The CDR3 contains 11 residues. The CDR3 sequence is CSVVRTGELFF. DNA of the CDR3: TGCAGCGTTGTAAGGACCGGGGAGCTGTTTTTT.

A note on this clonotype: Mismatch with germline at one junction end may stem from a read error. The chain has TRBV19 and TRBJ1-2, with 8 bases identical to TRBD1. The CDR3 is made up of 13 amino acids. Germline V gene sequence: CDR1 LNHDA, CDR2 SQIVND (reference sequence). This CDR3 is CASSVDRAYSYTF. The CDR3 DNA reads TGTGCCAGTAGTGTGGACAGGGCCTATAGCTACACCTTC.

This clonotype was seen at least ten times. The V and J genes are TRBV20-1 and TRBJ1-1; D gene ambiguous. The CDR3 consists of 11 residues. Deletions cut 3 bases from V and 4 bases from J, with 6 bases between. Germline CDR1 is DFQATT and CDR2 is SNEGSKA (reference sequence). The CDR3 loop is CSARVLTEAFF. The DNA of the CDR3 is TGCAGTGCTAGGGTTCTCACTGAAGCTTTCTTT.

The CDR3 DNA sequence: TGTGCCAGCAGCCGTCATTCAGGGGTGGAAGCTTTCTTT. This encodes CASSRHSGVEAFF. The chain is built from TRBV9 and TRBJ1-1; possibly TRBD1 for D (6 bases). Germline V CDR1 and CDR2: SGDLS, YYNGEE. V lost 4 bases, J lost 8 bases, and 15 bases lay in between. The CDR3 extends over 13 amino acids.

This clonotype was counted many times. This chain uses TRBV2 with TRBJ2-6; tentatively, D is TRBD1 (5 bases). CDR1 is SNHLY and CDR2 is FYNNEI in the germline V gene. This CDR3 comprises 15 residues. V was cut by 4 bases and J by 1 base, with 8 bases left in between. The CDR3 is CASSVRTSGANVLTF. CDR3 in DNA: TGTGCCAGCAGTGTGAGGACATCTGGGGCCAACGTCCTGACTTTC.